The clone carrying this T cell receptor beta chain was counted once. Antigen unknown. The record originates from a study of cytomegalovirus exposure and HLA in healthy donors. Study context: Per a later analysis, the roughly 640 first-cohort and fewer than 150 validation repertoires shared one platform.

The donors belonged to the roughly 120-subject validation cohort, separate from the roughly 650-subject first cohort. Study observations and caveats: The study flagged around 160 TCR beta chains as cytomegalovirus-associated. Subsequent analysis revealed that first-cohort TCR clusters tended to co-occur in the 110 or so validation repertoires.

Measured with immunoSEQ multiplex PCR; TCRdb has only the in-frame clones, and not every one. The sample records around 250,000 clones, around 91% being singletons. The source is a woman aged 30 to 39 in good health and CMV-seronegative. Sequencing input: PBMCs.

The CDR3: CASSEKDLRDTIYF. As DNA, the CDR3 is TGTGCCAGCAGTGAAAAGGATCTTAGGGACACCATATATTTT. J is TRBJ1-3 and V is TRBV2; D is undetermined. There are 14 residues in the CDR3. Trimming pared 2 bases from V and 8 bases from J, leaving 13 bases between. Germline lookup yields CDR1 SNHLY and CDR2 FYNNEI.